This entry lists 4 T cell receptor beta chains sequenced from one sample in a study of blood T cell repertoires in COVID-19. The method was immunoSEQ multiplex PCR; TCRdb's version includes in-frame clones alone and lacks a portion of them. The repertoire holds approximately 260,000 clones, about 80% seen once, with over 8% in the top ten. The sample consisted of peripheral blood. The receptors here all came from a woman aged 80 or older with acute or convalescent COVID-19.

The V gene is TRBV5-1, the J gene TRBJ2-1; TRBD1 matches at 7 bases. Germline V CDR1 and CDR2: SGHRS, YFSETQ. The ends lost 4 bases at V and 4 bases at J; junction bases unmatched: 5. This CDR3 has 14 amino acids. CDR3 residues: CASSGGQQYNEQFF. The CDR3 bases are TGCGCCAGCAGCGGGGGACAGCAATACAATGAGCAGTTCTTC.

V is TRBV5-4 and J is TRBJ2-2; D possibly corresponds to TRBD1 (6 bases). CDR3 size: 14 residues. Trimming took off 4 bases at V and 2 bases at J, with 9 bases between the two ends. Per germline, CDR1 SGHNT and CDR2 YYREEE (reference sequence). The CDR3 loop reads CASSGQLNTGELFF. DNA of the CDR3: TGTGCCAGCAGCGGACAGCTAAACACCGGGGAGCTGTTTTTT.

The V call is TRBV28, the J call TRBJ1-2; TRBD1 is a possible D gene (5 bases). This CDR3 spans 13 amino acids. V was cut by 6 bases and J by 0 bases, with 8 bases left in between. Germline V lookup: CDR1 MDHEN, CDR2 SYDVKM. CDR3 loop: CASREGPNYGYTF. For the CDR3, the DNA is TGTGCCAGCAGGGAGGGACCTAACTATGGCTACACCTTC.

The chain uses TRBV19 and TRBJ1-2; 9 nucleotides match TRBD1. The V gene's germline CDR1 is LNHDA and CDR2 SQIVND (reference sequence). The CDR3 spans 15 residues. V lost 7 bases, J lost 6 bases, and 12 bases stayed unmatched. For the CDR3, the DNA is TGTGCCAGTACCACCGGGACAGGGTTTCGAAATGGCTACACCTTC. Its translation: CASTTGTGFRNGYTF.